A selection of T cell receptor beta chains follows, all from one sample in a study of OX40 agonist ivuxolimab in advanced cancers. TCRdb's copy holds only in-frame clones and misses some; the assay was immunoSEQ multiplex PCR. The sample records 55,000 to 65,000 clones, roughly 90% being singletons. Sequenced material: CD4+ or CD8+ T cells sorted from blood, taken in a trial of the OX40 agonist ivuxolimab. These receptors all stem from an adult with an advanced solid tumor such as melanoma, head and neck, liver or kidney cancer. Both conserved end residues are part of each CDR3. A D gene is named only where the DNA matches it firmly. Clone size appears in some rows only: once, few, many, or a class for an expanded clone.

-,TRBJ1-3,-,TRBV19,TGTGCCAGTAGAGAACGCAGGGCCTCTGGAAACACCATATATTTT,CASRERRASGNTIYF
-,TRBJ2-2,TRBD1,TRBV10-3,TGTGCCATCAGTGAGTACGGGACAGCGACGAACACCGGGGAGCTGTTTTTT,CAISEYGTATNTGELFF
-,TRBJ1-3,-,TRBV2,TGTGCCAGCAGTCGTGACGGCGCCTCTGGAAACACCATATATTTT,CASSRDGASGNTIYF
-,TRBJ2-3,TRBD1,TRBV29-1,TGCAGCGTAGCCCGGGACAGGGAAACAGATACGCAGTATTTT,CSVARDRETDTQYF
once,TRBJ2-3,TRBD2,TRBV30,TGTGCCTGGAGTTCATCCCAGGGCGGGAGTACAGATACGCAGTATTTT,CAWSSSQGGSTDTQYF
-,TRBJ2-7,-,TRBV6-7,TGTGCCAGCAGTTACTCCTCGGGAGTCCCCTACGAGCAGTACTTC,CASSYSSGVPYEQYF
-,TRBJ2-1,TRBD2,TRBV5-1,TGCGCCAGCAGCTGGGGGACTAACTACAATGAGCAGTTCTTC,CASSWGTNYNEQFF
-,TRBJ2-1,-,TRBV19,TGTGCCAGTAGTACCCAGTATTATGAGCAGTTCTTC,CASSTQYYEQFF
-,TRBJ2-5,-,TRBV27,TGTGCCAGCGGGGTGGGGATCGGGTGGGCCCAGTACTTC,CASGVGIGWAQYF
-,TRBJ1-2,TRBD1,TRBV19,TGTGCCAGTAGCAGGGGGGACTATGGCTACACCTTC,CASSRGDYGYTF
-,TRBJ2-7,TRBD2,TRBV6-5,TGTGCCAGCAGTTACTCTAGACTAGCGGATAAAGAGCAGTACTTC,CASSYSRLADKEQYF
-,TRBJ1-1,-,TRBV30,TGTGCCTGGAGTGCGGGACAATGGAATACTGAAGCTTTCTTT,CAWSAGQWNTEAFF
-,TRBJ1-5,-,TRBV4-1,TGCGCCAGCAGCCAACTCGGAGGCGGCAATCAGCCCCAGCATTTT,CASSQLGGGNQPQHF
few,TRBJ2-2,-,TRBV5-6,TGTGCCAGCAGCTCCCGGACGCGCAGGAACACCGGGGAGCTGTTTTTT,CASSSRTRRNTGELFF
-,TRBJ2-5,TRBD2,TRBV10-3,TGTGCCATCAGTGAGTCCTCGTGGCTAGCGGGGGAGACCCAGTACTTC,CAISESSWLAGETQYF
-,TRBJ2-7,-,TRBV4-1,TGCGCCAGCAGCCAAGACAGGGAATACGAGCAGTACTTC,CASSQDREYEQYF